This TCR beta chain emerged from a study of T cells after yellow fever vaccination. In TCRdb, the 5' RACE reads were re-called with MiXCR into one record per CDR3 protein. The sample holds approximately 330,000 distinct CDR3 sequences, roughly 3.9% seen once. The CDR3 length is 15 residues. V was clipped by 5 bases and J by 1 base, with 12 bases between them. Germline CDR1 SEHNR, CDR2 FQNEAQ (reference sequence). The source is a man aged 18 to 35 who received the YFV17D yellow fever vaccine. Sequences were derived from PBMCs, sampled 5 days after the yellow fever booster vaccination. The chain recombines TRBV7-9 with TRBJ2-1; D uncertain. The CDR3 DNA reads as TGTGCCAGCAGCCCCTTCCGATCTTCCTACAATGAGCAGTTCTTC. Its translation is CASSPFRSSYNEQFF.